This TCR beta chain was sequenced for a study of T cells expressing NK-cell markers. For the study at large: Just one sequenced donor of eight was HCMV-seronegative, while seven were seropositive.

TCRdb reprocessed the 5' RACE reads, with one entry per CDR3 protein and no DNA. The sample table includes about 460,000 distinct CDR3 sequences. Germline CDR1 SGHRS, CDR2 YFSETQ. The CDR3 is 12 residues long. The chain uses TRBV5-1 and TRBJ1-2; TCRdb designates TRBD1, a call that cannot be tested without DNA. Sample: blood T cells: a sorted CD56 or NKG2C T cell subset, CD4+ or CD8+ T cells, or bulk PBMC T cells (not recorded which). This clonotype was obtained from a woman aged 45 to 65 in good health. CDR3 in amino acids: CASGDRVYGYTF.